The clone carrying this TCR beta chain has only one observation. The antigen remains unidentified. These data come from a study of cytomegalovirus exposure and HLA in healthy donors. Study-wide points: A link between a missense DCLRE1C variant and TCR beta V- and J-gene trimming emerged from a later analysis.

J was trimmed by 0 bases and V by 4 bases; bases with no gene match: 12. Germline CDR1 is MDHEN and CDR2 is SYDVKM. The CDR3 is 20 residues long. Primers for the PCR totalled 60 Vbeta and 13 Jbeta. Profiled with immunoSEQ multiplex PCR; TCRdb holds only in-frame clones, not every one. The sample holds 75,000 to 100,000 clones, more than 60% seen once. The chain joins TRBV28 to TRBJ2-5; 15 bases are a match to TRBD2. This TCR was recovered from a man in his 60s in good health and CMV-seropositive. The sample was PBMCs. The CDR3 coding sequence is TGTGCCAGCAGTTCATTCCTGATGGGACTAGCGGGGGGATACCAAGAGACCCAGTACTTC. Translation gives CASSSFLMGLAGGYQETQYF.